This is a list of T cell receptor beta chains from one sample in a study of Ad26.COV2.S vaccination and SARS-CoV-2 variants. Assay: immunoSEQ multiplex PCR; the TCRdb copy retains only in-frame clones and omits some. The sample lists around 450,000 clones, over 75% occurring once. The material was peripheral blood, obtained in a trial of Ad26.COV2.S vaccine versus placebo. These receptors originate from a person aged 18-60 years who received the Ad26.COV2.S COVID-19 vaccine or a placebo. CDR3s include the opening cysteine and the closing phenylalanine or tryptophan. Fields, in order: V gene, D gene, clone size, J gene, CDR3 DNA, CDR3 protein. A D gene is named only where the DNA matches it firmly. A row's size may be missing; if present it is once, few, many or a size class.

>TRBV2|-|-|TRBJ1-4
TGTGCCAGCAGTGAAGACGGGCCCCGGGGGTCAACTAATGAAAAACTGTTTTTT
CASSEDGPRGSTNEKLFF
>TRBV11-1|-|-|TRBJ2-1
TGTGCCAGCAACCCCCGGGCTAGCCACGGCAATGAGCAGTTCTTC
CASNPRASHGNEQFF
>TRBV2|-|once|TRBJ2-7
TGTGCCAGCAGTGAAATTGGGTTAGAGCTAGCCTACGAGCAGTACTTC
CASSEIGLELAYEQYF
>TRBV4-3|-|-|TRBJ2-1
TGCGCCAGCAGCCGCCAGGGATACAATGAGCAGTTCTTC
CASSRQGYNEQFF
>TRBV7-2|-|-|TRBJ1-2
TGTGCCAGCAGCTTAGATAGGACTAGCTACACCTTC
CASSLDRTSYTF
>TRBV5-4|-|once|TRBJ2-7
TGTGCCAGCAGCTGGTGGGGCTACGAGCAGTACTTC
CASSWWGYEQYF
>TRBV6-2/TRBV6-3|-|-|TRBJ1-2
TGTGCCAGCAGTTACTACACTAGGAGGGGAGTTAACTATGGCTACACCTTC
CASSYYTRRGVNYGYTF
>TRBV30|-|-|TRBJ2-2
TGTGCCTGGAGCAGGACACTCATGAACACCGGGGAGCTGTTTTTT
CAWSRTLMNTGELFF
>TRBV27|-|-|TRBJ1-1
TGTGCCAGCAGTCCCCGAGATCTGAACACTGAAGCTTTCTTT
CASSPRDLNTEAFF
>TRBV11-2|-|-|TRBJ1-4
TGTGCCAGCAGCACAACCACTGCAACTAATGAAAAACTGTTTTTT
CASSTTTATNEKLFF
>TRBV10-3|-|-|TRBJ1-2
TGTGCCATCAGTTTGAGCGCCACGGAGGGCTACACCTTC
CAISLSATEGYTF
>TRBV6-2/TRBV6-3|-|-|TRBJ2-7
TGTGCCAGCAGTTCAGACAGGACTGGGTACGAGCAGTACTTC
CASSSDRTGYEQYF
>TRBV18|-|-|TRBJ1-5
TGTGCCAGCTCACCAGGGGGGGGTGGACAGCCCCAGCATTTT
CASSPGGGGQPQHF
>TRBV5-1|-|-|TRBJ2-7
TGCGCCAGCAGCTTGGCGGGCGGAGCTAGGGAGCAGTACTTC
CASSLAGGAREQYF
>TRBV6-2/TRBV6-3|-|-|TRBJ2-3
TGTGCCAGCAGCGGAAGCAGGGCAGATACGCAGTATTTT
CASSGSRADTQYF
>TRBV6-5|-|once|TRBJ1-3
TGTGCCAGCAGCACGTTATTGGGTTCTGGAAACACCATATATTTT
CASSTLLGSGNTIYF
>TRBV4-3|-|few|TRBJ2-7
TGCGCCAGCAGCCAAGATAGGGGCCCCTCCTACGAGCAGTACTTC
CASSQDRGPSYEQYF
>TRBV10-2|-|few|TRBJ2-1
TGCGCCAGCAGTGAGTCCTATGAGCAGTTCTTC
CASSESYEQFF
>TRBV3-1/TRBV3-2|-|-|TRBJ2-1
TGTGCCAGCAGCCAGAGCCAGGGGTTCGATGAGCAGTTCTTC
CASSQSQGFDEQFF
>TRBV7-8|-|-|TRBJ2-5
TGTGCCAGCAGCTTAGACCCCTCGACTCAAGAGACCCAGTACTTC
CASSLDPSTQETQYF
>TRBV9|TRBD2|-|TRBJ2-1
TGTGCCAGCAGCGTAGGGGTCCTAGCGGGAGGGAAGAATGAGCAGTTCTTC
CASSVGVLAGGKNEQFF
>TRBV15|-|-|TRBJ2-5
TGTGCCACCAGCAGAGATCGGTCAGGGTGGGAGACCCAGTACTTC
CATSRDRSGWETQYF
>TRBV7-2|-|-|TRBJ2-3
TGTGCCAGCAGCTCGGACAGAGCCGATACGCAGTATTTT
CASSSDRADTQYF
>TRBV27|-|-|TRBJ1-2
TGTGCCAGCAGCCTCGGTCTGGGGGGGTCCTATGGCTACACCTTC
CASSLGLGGSYGYTF